The 7 T cell receptor beta chains below all came from one sample that was sequenced in a study of blood T cell repertoires in COVID-19. Some clones are missing from TCRdb's copy, which holds only in-frame ones; the method was immunoSEQ multiplex PCR. The data show 300,000 or so clones, around 90% seen once. Sequenced sample: peripheral blood. The receptors shown here come from a man between 65 and 85 years old with acute or convalescent COVID-19.

The CDR3 loop is CASSFVGPSGMGTEAFF. The CDR3 bases are TGCGCCAGCAGCTTTGTGGGTCCTAGCGGAATGGGCACTGAAGCTTTCTTT. V gene TRBV5-1 combines with J gene TRBJ1-1; no reliable D call. The length of the CDR3 is 17 residues. The germline V gene has CDR1 SGHRS and CDR2 YFSETQ. Between the trimmed V and J ends, which lost 2 bases and 4 bases, there was a span of 21 bases. The complete variable domain, with remaining parts taken from reference TRBV5-1 and TRBJ1-1, reads KAGVTQTPRYLIKTRGQQVTLSCSPISGHRSVSWYQQTPGQGLQFLFEYFSETQRNKGNFPGRFSGRQFSNSRSEMNVSTLELGDSALYLCASSFVGPSGMGTEAFFGQGTRLTVV.

The chain joins TRBV7-9 to TRBJ1-2; TRBD1 aligns across 9 bases. The length of the CDR3 is 15 residues. J gave up 4 bases and V 1 base, and 4 bases lay outside the gene matches. From germline, CDR1 is SEHNR and CDR2 FQNEAQ (reference sequence). The CDR3 DNA reads TGTGCCAGCAGCTTAGGGGACAGGGTGGTCTATGGCTACACCTTC. It translates to CASSLGDRVVYGYTF. Filled out from reference TRBV7-9 and TRBJ1-2, the complete variable domain reads DTGVSQNPRHKITKRGQNVTFRCDPISEHNRLYWYRQTLGQGPEFLTYFQNEAQLEKSRLLSDRFSAERPKGSFSTLEIQRTEQGDSAMYLCASSLGDRVVYGYTFGSGTRLTVV.

The CDR3 region is CSVERGLRYNEQFF. The CDR3 DNA sequence: TGCAGCGTTGAAAGAGGATTAAGGTACAATGAGCAGTTCTTC. The rearrangement joins TRBV29-1 to TRBJ2-1; D gene unclear. The CDR3 totals 14 residues. With 2 bases removed from V and 4 bases from J, the gap between germline ends came to 12 bases. Germline V gene data show CDR1 as SQVTM and CDR2 as ANQGSEA.

The rearrangement uses TRBV11-2 and TRBJ2-1; tentatively, D is TRBD2 (6 bases). This CDR3 has 15 residues. Germline V lookup: CDR1 SGHAT, CDR2 FQNNGV. V was trimmed by 2 bases and J by 5 bases, leaving 13 bases between them. DNA for the CDR3: TGTGCCAGCAGCTTACTAGCGACAGTCAACAATGAGCAGTTCTTC. Protein: CASSLLATVNNEQFF.

This chain connects TRBV19 to TRBJ1-5; D may be TRBD1 (6 bases). From germline, CDR1 is LNHDA and CDR2 SQIVND (reference sequence). The CDR3 length is 16 residues. V was shortened by 7 bases and J by 1 base, with 17 bases between the two germline ends. CDR3 DNA: TGTGCCAGTAAGGAGACAGGATTGTCAAGCAATCAGCCCCAGCATTTT. Translated: CASKETGLSSNQPQHF.

This rearrangement joins TRBV19 to TRBJ1-5; TRBD1 agrees at 8 bases. The V segment lost 8 bases and the J segment 2 bases; nucleotides outside the gene matches: 26. The CDR3 runs to 21 residues. Germline-derived CDR1 and CDR2 are LNHDA and SQIVND (reference sequence). CDR3 in amino acids: CASALGTGDSRWKQGNQPQHF. CDR3 coding DNA: TGTGCCAGTGCTCTCGGGACAGGAGATAGCAGGTGGAAGCAGGGCAATCAGCCCCAGCATTTT.

The chain carries TRBV18 and TRBJ2-2; TRBD2 matches 11 bases. V gave up 1 base and J gave up 1 base; unmatched junction bases: 5. This CDR3 has 18 residues. Germline lookup yields CDR1 KGHSH and CDR2 LQKENI. CDR3 protein: CASSPLAGGPLNTGELFF. CDR3 nucleotide sequence: TGTGCCAGCTCACCACTAGCGGGAGGGCCGCTGAACACCGGGGAGCTGTTTTTT. Full variable domain (outside the CDR3, taken from reference TRBV18 and TRBJ2-2): NAGVMQNPRHLVRRRGQEARLRCSPMKGHSHVYWYRQLPEEGLKFMVYLQKENIIDESGMPKERFSAEFPKEGPSILRIQQVVRGDSAAYFCASSPLAGGPLNTGELFFGEGSRLTVL.